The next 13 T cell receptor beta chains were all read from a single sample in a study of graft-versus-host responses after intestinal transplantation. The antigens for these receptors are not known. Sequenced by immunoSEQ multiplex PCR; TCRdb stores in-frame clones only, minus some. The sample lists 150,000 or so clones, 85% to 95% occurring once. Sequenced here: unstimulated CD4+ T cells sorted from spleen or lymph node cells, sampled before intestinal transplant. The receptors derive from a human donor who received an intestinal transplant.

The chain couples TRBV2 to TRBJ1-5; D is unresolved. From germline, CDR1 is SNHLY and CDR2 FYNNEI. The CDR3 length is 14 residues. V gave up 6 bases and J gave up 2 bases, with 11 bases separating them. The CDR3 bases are TGTGCCAGCAGCCTGGAGGTTGGCAATCAGCCCCAGCATTTT. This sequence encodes CASSLEVGNQPQHF.

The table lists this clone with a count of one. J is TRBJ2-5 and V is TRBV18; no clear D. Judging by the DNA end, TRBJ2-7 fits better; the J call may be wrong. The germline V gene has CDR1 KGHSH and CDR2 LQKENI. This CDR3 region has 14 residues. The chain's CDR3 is CASSSGLSSYEQYF. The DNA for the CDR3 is TGTGCCAGCTCATCCGGTCTTAGCTCCTACGAGCAGTACTTC.

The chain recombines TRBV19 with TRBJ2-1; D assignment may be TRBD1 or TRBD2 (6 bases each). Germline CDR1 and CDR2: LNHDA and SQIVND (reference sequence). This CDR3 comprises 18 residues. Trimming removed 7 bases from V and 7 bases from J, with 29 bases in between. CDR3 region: CASMGGPGHGFMGNEQFF. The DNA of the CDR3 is TGTGCCAGTATGGGGGGACCGGGACACGGATTCATGGGGAATGAGCAGTTCTTC.

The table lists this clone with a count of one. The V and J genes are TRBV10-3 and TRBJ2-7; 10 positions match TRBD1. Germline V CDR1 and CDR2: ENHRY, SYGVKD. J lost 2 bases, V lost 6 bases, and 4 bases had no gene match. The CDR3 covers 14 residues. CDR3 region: CAIRRDRGPYEQYF. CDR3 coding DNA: TGTGCCATCAGGAGGGACAGGGGTCCCTACGAGCAGTACTTC.

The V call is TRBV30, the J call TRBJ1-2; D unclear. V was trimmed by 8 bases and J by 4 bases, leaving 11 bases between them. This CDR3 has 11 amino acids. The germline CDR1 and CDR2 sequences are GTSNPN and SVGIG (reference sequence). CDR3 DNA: TGTGCCACCGGCGAGGGCTATGGCTACACCTTC. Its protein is CATGEGYGYTF.

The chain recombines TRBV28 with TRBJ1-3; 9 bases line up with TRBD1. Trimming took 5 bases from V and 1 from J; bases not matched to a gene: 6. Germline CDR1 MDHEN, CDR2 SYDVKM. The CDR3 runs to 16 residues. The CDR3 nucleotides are TGTGCCAGCAGTCCCCGACAGGGGGTATCTGGAAACACCATATATTTT. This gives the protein CASSPRQGVSGNTIYF.

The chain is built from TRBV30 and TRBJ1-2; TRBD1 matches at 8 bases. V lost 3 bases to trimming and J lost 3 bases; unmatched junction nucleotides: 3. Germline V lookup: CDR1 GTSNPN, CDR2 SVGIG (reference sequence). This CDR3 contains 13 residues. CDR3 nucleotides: TGTGCCTGGAGGGACAGGGTATACTATGGCTACACCTTC. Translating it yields CAWRDRVYYGYTF.

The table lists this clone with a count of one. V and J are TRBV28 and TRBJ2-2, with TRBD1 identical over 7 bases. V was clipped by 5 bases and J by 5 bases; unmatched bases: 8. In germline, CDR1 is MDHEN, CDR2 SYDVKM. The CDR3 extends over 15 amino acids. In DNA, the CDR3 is TGTGCCAGCAGTAAAAGACAGGGTCGGACCGGGGAGCTGTTTTTT. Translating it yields CASSKRQGRTGELFF.

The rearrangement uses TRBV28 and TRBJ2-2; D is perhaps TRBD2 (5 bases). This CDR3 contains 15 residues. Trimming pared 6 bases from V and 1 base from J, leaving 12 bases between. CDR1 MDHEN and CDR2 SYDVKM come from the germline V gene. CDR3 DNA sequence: TGTGCCAGCAGGGGAGCGGAGTTGAACACCGGGGAGCTGTTTTTT. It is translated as CASRGAELNTGELFF.

CDR3: CSVGGQDYEQYF. Written as DNA, the CDR3 is TGCAGCGTTGGGGGACAGGACTACGAGCAGTACTTC. The chain has TRBV29-1 and TRBJ2-7; 8 bases are shared with TRBD1. Germline V gene data show CDR1 as SQVTM and CDR2 as ANQGSEA. This CDR3 spans 12 amino acids. The V and J ends lost 4 bases and 3 bases, in that order; junction bases with no gene match: 2.

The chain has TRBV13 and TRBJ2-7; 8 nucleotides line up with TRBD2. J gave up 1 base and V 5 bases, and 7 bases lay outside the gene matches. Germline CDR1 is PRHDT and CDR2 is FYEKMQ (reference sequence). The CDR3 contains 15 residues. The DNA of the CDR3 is TGTGCCAGCAGCCCCAGCGGGAGAAGGTCCTACGAGCAGTACTTC. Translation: CASSPSGRRSYEQYF.

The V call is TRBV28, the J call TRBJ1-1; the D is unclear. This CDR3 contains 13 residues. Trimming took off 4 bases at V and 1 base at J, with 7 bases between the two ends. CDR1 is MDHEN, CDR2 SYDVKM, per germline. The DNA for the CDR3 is TGTGCCAGCAGTTACCCAGGGAACACTGAAGCTTTCTTT. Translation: CASSYPGNTEAFF.

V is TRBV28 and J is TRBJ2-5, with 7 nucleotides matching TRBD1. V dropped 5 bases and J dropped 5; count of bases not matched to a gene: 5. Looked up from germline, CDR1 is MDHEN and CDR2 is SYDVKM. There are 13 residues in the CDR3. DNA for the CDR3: TGTGCCAGCAGTCCGACAGGGCGCGAGACCCAGTACTTC. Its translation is CASSPTGRETQYF.